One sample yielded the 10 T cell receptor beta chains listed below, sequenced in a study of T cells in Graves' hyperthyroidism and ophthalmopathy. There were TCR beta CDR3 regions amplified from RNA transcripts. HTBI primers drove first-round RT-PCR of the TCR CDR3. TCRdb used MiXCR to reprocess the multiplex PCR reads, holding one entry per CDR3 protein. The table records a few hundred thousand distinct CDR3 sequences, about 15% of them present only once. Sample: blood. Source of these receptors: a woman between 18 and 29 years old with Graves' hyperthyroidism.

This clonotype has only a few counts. CDR3 nucleotide sequence: TGTGCCAGCAGTGTTTGGGCTAGCGGGGGCGGGGATACGCAGTATTTT. Translating it yields CASSVWASGGGDTQYF. The gene calls are TRBV25-1 and TRBJ2-3, with 10 bases fitting TRBD2. The CDR3 is 16 residues long. Germline V CDR1 and CDR2: MGHDK, SYGVNS. V gave up 4 bases and J gave up 6 bases; unmatched junction bases: 10.

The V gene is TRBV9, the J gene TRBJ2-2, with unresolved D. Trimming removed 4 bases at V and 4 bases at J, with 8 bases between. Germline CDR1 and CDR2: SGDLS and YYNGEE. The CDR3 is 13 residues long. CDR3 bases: TGTGCCAGCAGCCCCCGGGCCACCGGGGAGCTGTTTTTT. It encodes CASSPRATGELFF. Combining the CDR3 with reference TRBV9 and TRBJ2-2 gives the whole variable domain DSGVTQTPKHLITATGQRVTLRCSPRSGDLSVYWYQQSLDQGLQFLIQYYNGEERAKGNILERFSAQQFPDLHSELNLSSLELGDSALYFCASSPRATGELFFGEGSRLTVL.

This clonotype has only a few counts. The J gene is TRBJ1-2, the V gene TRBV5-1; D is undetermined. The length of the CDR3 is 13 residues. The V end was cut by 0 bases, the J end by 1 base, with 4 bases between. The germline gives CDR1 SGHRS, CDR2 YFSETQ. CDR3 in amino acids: CASSLAVNYGYTF. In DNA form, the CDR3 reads TGCGCCAGCAGCTTGGCAGTTAACTATGGCTACACCTTC.

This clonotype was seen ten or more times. The CDR3 DNA follows: TGTGCCAGCAGCGGGGGAGGAGTGAGTTCACCCCTCCACTTT. Translating it yields CASSGGGVSSPLHF. V and J are TRBV28 and TRBJ1-6, with D possibly being TRBD1 (5 bases). From germline, CDR1 is MDHEN and CDR2 SYDVKM. Trimming cost V 6 bases and J 9 bases, with 15 bases left between them. This CDR3 is built from 14 residues.

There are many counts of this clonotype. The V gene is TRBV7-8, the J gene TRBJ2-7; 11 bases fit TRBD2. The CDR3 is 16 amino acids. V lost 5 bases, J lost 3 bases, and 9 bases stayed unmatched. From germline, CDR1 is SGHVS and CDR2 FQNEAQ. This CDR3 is CASSPLTGTSGYEQYF. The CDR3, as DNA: TGTGCCAGCAGCCCCCTGACAGGGACTAGCGGCTACGAGCAGTACTTC.

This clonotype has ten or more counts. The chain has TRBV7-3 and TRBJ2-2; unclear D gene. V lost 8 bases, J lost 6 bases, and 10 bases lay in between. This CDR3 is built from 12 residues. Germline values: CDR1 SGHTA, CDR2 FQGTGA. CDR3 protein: CASEGFAGELFF. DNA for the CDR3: TGTGCCAGCGAAGGCTTCGCCGGGGAGCTGTTTTTT.

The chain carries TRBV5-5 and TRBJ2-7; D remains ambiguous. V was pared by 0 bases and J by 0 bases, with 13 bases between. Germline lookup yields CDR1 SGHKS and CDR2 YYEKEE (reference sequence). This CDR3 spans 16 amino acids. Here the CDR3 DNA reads TGTGCCAGCAGCTTGGCCAATCAGGTCGGCTCCTACGAGCAGTACTTC. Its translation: CASSLANQVGSYEQYF.

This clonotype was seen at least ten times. This chain's CDR3 is CASAPLRSDRVQPQHF. CDR3 DNA sequence: TGTGCCAGCGCTCCATTGCGGAGTGACAGGGTCCAGCCCCAGCATTTT. V usage is TRBV2 and J usage is TRBJ1-5, with 7 bases aligning to TRBD1. V gave up 8 bases and J gave up 7 bases; unmatched junction bases: 17. Germline V gives CDR1 SNHLY, CDR2 FYNNEI. The CDR3 is 16 amino acids.

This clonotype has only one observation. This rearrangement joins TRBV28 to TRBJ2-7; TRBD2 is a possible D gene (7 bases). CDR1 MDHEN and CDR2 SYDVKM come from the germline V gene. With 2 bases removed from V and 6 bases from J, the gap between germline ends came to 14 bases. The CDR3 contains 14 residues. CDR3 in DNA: TGTGCCAGCAGTTTAAGAGGACTAGGGGGCGAGCAGTACTTC. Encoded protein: CASSLRGLGGEQYF.

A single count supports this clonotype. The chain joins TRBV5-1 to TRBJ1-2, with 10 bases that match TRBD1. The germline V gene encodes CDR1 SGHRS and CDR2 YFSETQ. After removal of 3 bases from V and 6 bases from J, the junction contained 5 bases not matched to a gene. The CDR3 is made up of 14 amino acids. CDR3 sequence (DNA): TGCGCCAGCAGCTCGCCGGGACAGGGGAATGGCTACACCTTC. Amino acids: CASSSPGQGNGYTF. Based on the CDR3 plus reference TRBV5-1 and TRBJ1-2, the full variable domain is KAGVTQTPRYLIKTRGQQVTLSCSPISGHRSVSWYQQTPGQGLQFLFEYFSETQRNKGNFPGRFSGRQFSNSRSEMNVSTLELGDSALYLCASSSPGQGNGYTFGSGTRLTVV.